The subject of this entry is one TCR beta chain. The sample is drawn from a study of shared T cell receptors in the human thymus. The method was immunoSEQ multiplex PCR; TCRdb's version includes in-frame clones alone and lacks a portion of them. The sample contains roughly 500,000 clones, approximately 80% of which appear only once. Germline CDR1 MRHNA, CDR2 SNTAGT. This CDR3 region has 15 residues. V gave up 5 bases and J gave up 5 bases; unmatched junction bases: 8. A further study also used this sample, focusing on human thymus T cells.

The material sequenced was thymocytes. This TCR was recovered from a boy under two years old with a congenital heart defect. The gene calls are TRBV6-4 and TRBJ2-3, with 9 positions matching TRBD1. In DNA, the CDR3 is TGTGCCAGCAGTTTAACAGGGGGCTCCCTAGATACGCAGTATTTT. Translating it yields CASSLTGGSLDTQYF.